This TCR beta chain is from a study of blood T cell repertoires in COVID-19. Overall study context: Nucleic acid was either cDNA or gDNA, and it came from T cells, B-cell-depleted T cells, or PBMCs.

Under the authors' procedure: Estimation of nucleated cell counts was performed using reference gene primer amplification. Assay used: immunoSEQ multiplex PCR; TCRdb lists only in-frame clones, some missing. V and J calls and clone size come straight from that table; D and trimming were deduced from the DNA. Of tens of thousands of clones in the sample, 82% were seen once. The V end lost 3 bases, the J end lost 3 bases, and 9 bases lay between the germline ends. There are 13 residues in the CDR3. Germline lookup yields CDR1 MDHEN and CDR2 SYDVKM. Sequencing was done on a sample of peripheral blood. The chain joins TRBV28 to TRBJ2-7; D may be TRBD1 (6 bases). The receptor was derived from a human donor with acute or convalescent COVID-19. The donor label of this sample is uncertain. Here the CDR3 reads CASSFRGIYEQYF. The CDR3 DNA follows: TGTGCCAGCAGTTTTAGGGGGATCTACGAGCAGTACTTC. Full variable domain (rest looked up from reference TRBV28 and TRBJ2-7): DVKVTQSSRYLVKRTGEKVFLECVQDMDHENMFWYRQDPGLGLRLIYFSYDVKMKEKGDIPEGYSVSREKKERFSLILESASTNQTSMYLCASSFRGIYEQYFGPGTRLTVT.